This T cell receptor (beta chain) was observed in a study of blood T cell repertoires in COVID-19. The CDR3 is 16 amino acids. V gave up 3 bases and J gave up 7 bases; unmatched junction bases: 11. Germline values: CDR1 SGHTA, CDR2 FQGNSA. Data came from immunoSEQ multiplex PCR; TCRdb stores just in-frame clones and leaves some out. The sample contains roughly 61,000 clones, roughly 90% of which appear only once. V gene TRBV7-2 combines with J gene TRBJ2-5, with 10 bases aligning to TRBD2. This sequence was found in a man older than 75 with acute or convalescent COVID-19. The sequencing input was peripheral blood. As DNA, the CDR3 is TGTGCCAGCAGCTTCGCTAGCGGGGGACGCGGCGGGACCCAGTACTTC. It translates to CASSFASGGRGGTQYF.